Presented here are 18 T cell receptor beta chains from one specimen sequenced in a study of blood T cell repertoires in COVID-19. The repertoire was sequenced with immunoSEQ multiplex PCR; TCRdb's copy has only in-frame clones and lacks some. The table records some 130,000 clones, roughly 86% of them present only once. Source material: peripheral blood. The receptors here all came from a woman in her 70s with COVID-19, enrolled during active disease.

The rearrangement joins TRBV6-5 to TRBJ1-6; D possibly corresponds to TRBD1 (6 bases). The V and J ends lost 6 bases and 10 bases respectively, with 13 bases between them. CDR1 is MNHEY, CDR2 SVGAGI, per germline. CDR3 size: 13 residues. The CDR3 sequence is CASRNREYSPLHF. The CDR3, as DNA: TGTGCCAGCAGGAACAGGGAGTACTCACCCCTCCACTTT.

The V and J genes are TRBV6-2 or TRBV6-3 and TRBJ1-2, with a tentative D call TRBD1 (6 bases). The CDR3 length is 15 residues. In germline, CDR1 is MNHEY, CDR2 SVGEGT. Trimming took off 5 bases at V and 2 bases at J, with 15 bases between the two ends. The CDR3 sequence: CASSQGLGVNYGYTF. CDR3 sequence (DNA): TGTGCCAGCAGTCAGGGGTTGGGAGTAAACTATGGCTACACCTTC.

V and J are TRBV28 and TRBJ1-5; D is ambiguous. CDR1 MDHEN and CDR2 SYDVKM come from the germline V gene. V dropped 4 bases and J dropped 7 bases, with 17 bases sitting between them. The CDR3 consists of 15 residues. The CDR3 loop reads CASSSRLRSRQPQHF. CDR3 coding DNA: TGTGCCAGCAGTTCCAGGCTACGGTCGCGACAGCCCCAGCATTTT. The full variable domain, rest sourced from reference TRBV28 and TRBJ1-5, is DVKVTQSSRYLVKRTGEKVFLECVQDMDHENMFWYRQDPGLGLRLIYFSYDVKMKEKGDIPEGYSVSREKKERFSLILESASTNQTSMYLCASSSRLRSRQPQHFGDGTRLSIL.

This chain joins TRBV19 and TRBJ2-3; TRBD2 might be the D (6 bases). This CDR3 has 16 residues. Germline CDR1 is LNHDA and CDR2 is SQIVND (reference sequence). Trimming took off 6 bases at V and 4 bases at J, with 20 bases between the two ends. DNA for the CDR3: TGTGCCAGTAGCCGCGTGGGTCAGGAGGGAGCAGATACGCAGTATTTT. It codes for CASSRVGQEGADTQYF.

This clone came up once. The DNA for the CDR3 is TGCGCCAGCAGCTTGGAGGGTCAGGGAAATTCACCCCTCCACTTT. Translation gives CASSLEGQGNSPLHF. The genes are TRBV5-1 and TRBJ1-6, with a weak D call TRBD1 (5 bases). The CDR3 is 15 amino acids. Looked up from germline, CDR1 is SGHRS and CDR2 is YFSETQ. Trimming removed 0 bases from V and 7 bases from J, with 11 bases in between.

The J gene is TRBJ1-6, the V gene TRBV5-6; TRBD1 matches at 8 bases. This CDR3 has 14 residues. Germline V lookup: CDR1 SGHDT, CDR2 YYEEEE. V lost 1 base to trimming and J lost 10 bases; unmatched junction nucleotides: 4. The CDR3 region is CASSLTGGYSPLHF. CDR3 DNA sequence: TGTGCCAGCAGCTTGACAGGGGGATACTCACCCCTCCACTTT. The variable domain in full, completed from reference TRBV5-6 and TRBJ1-6, reads DAGVTQSPTHLIKTRGQQVTLRCSPKSGHDTVSWYQQALGQGPQFIFQYYEEEERQRGNFPDRFSGHQFPNYSSELNVNALLLGDSALYLCASSLTGGYSPLHFGNGTRLTVT.

The chain is built from TRBV4-1 and TRBJ1-4; 7 bases fit TRBD1. V was clipped by 1 base and J by 4 bases; unmatched bases: 3. This CDR3 is 15 amino acids long. Germline CDR1 MGHRA, CDR2 YSYEKL. The CDR3 DNA follows: TGCGCCAGCAGCCAAGCGGGACAGCGTAATGAAAAACTGTTTTTT. This translates into CASSQAGQRNEKLFF.

The rearrangement uses TRBV29-1 and TRBJ2-7; 10 bases agree with TRBD2. Germline values: CDR1 SQVTM, CDR2 ANQGSEA. The CDR3 has 14 residues. After removal of 4 bases from V and 0 bases from J, the junction contained 3 bases not matched to a gene. The CDR3 region has the DNA TGCAGCGTTGCCCTAGCGGGGGACTCCTACGAGCAGTACTTC. Encoded protein: CSVALAGDSYEQYF.

The chain combines TRBV2 with TRBJ1-2; 9 bases match TRBD1. Germline values: CDR1 SNHLY, CDR2 FYNNEI. This CDR3 comprises 13 residues. The ends lost 6 bases at V and 8 bases at J; junction bases unmatched: 7. The CDR3 protein is CASRGGTGRGYTF. The CDR3, as DNA: TGTGCCAGCAGAGGTGGGACAGGGAGGGGCTACACCTTC.

This chain connects TRBV27 to TRBJ2-2; 12 bases agree with TRBD2. CDR3 length equals 15 residues. CDR1 is MNHEY, CDR2 SMNVEV, per germline (reference sequence). J lost 8 bases, V lost 11 bases, and 12 bases had no gene match. The CDR3 here is CAARPGLAGSGELFF. DNA of the CDR3: TGTGCCGCCCGTCCCGGACTAGCGGGGTCGGGGGAGCTGTTTTTT.

This chain uses TRBV11-2 with TRBJ2-5; TRBD2 might be the D (7 bases). There are 14 residues in the CDR3. Germline values: CDR1 SGHAT, CDR2 FQNNGV. The ends were cut back, 3 bases at V and 4 bases at J, with 12 bases in the middle. The CDR3 loop is CASSFGGGPETQYF. In nucleotides, the CDR3 is TGTGCCAGCAGCTTCGGCGGGGGCCCAGAGACCCAGTACTTC.

This chain uses TRBV5-1 with TRBJ2-2, with TRBD1 identical over 8 bases. The J segment lost 6 bases and the V segment lost 2 bases, leaving 6 bases of the junction unmatched. The CDR3 runs 15 residues. CDR1 SGHRS and CDR2 YFSETQ come from the germline V gene. CDR3 bases: TGCGCCAGCAGCTTTACACCGACAGGGGCCGGGGAGCTGTTTTTT. It yields the protein CASSFTPTGAGELFF.

This clone has a single count. The chain combines TRBV29-1 with TRBJ1-5, with 8 bases matching TRBD1. Germline trimming cut 4 bases from V and 0 bases from J; bases unmatched to any gene: 5. Germline loops: CDR1 SQVTM, CDR2 ANQGSEA. The length of the CDR3 is 15 residues. The CDR3 protein is CSVARGTGSNQPQHF. The CDR3 DNA reads TGCAGCGTTGCCCGCGGGACAGGTAGCAATCAGCCCCAGCATTTT.

This clone came up once. The chain is built from TRBV29-1 and TRBJ1-2; TRBD1 might be the D (6 bases). CDR3 length: 12 residues. The germline V gene encodes CDR1 SQVTM and CDR2 ANQGSEA. Deletions cut 8 bases from V and 3 bases from J, with 13 bases between. The CDR3 region is CSISQGDYGYTF. The CDR3 nucleotides read TGCAGCATTTCACAGGGAGACTATGGCTACACCTTC.

CDR3 sequence: CASSPPGGQRNIQYF. The CDR3 region has the DNA TGTGCCAGCAGCCCACCGGGGGGTCAGCGTAACATTCAGTACTTC. The chain employs TRBV9 and TRBJ2-4; 7 nucleotides match TRBD2. The trim removed 4 bases at V and 7 bases at J, leaving 11 bases unmatched. This CDR3 comprises 15 residues. Germline CDR1 is SGDLS and CDR2 is YYNGEE.

V usage is TRBV7-2 and J usage is TRBJ2-2; 11 bases are shared with TRBD1. The V and J ends lost 2 bases and 7 bases, in that order; junction bases with no gene match: 6. This CDR3 is 16 amino acids long. Germline CDR1 and CDR2: SGHTA and FQGNSA. The CDR3 coding sequence is TGTGCCAGCAGCTTAAACGGACAGGGGGCAGGCGGGGAGCTGTTTTTT. As protein: CASSLNGQGAGGELFF.

This chain joins TRBV3-1 (or the pseudogene TRBV3-2) and TRBJ1-5; D may be TRBD1 (6 bases). The CDR3 has 14 amino acids. V was shortened by 3 bases and J by 2 bases, with 8 bases between the two germline ends. Looked up from germline, CDR1 is LGHDT and CDR2 is YNNKEL (reference sequence). CDR3 nucleotide sequence: TGTGCCAGCAGCCACAGGGGTGGCAATCAGCCCCAGCATTTT. Encoded protein: CASSHRGGNQPQHF.

The chain is built from TRBV3-1 (or the pseudogene TRBV3-2) and TRBJ1-3; D unclear. There are 15 residues in the CDR3. Trimming shortened V by 5 bases and J by 1 base, and 12 bases separated the two germline ends. CDR1 and CDR2 (germline): LGHDT, YNNKEL (reference sequence). DNA of the CDR3: TGTGCCAGCAGCTTTGGCAGTGATTCTGGAAACACCATATATTTT. Translating it yields CASSFGSDSGNTIYF.